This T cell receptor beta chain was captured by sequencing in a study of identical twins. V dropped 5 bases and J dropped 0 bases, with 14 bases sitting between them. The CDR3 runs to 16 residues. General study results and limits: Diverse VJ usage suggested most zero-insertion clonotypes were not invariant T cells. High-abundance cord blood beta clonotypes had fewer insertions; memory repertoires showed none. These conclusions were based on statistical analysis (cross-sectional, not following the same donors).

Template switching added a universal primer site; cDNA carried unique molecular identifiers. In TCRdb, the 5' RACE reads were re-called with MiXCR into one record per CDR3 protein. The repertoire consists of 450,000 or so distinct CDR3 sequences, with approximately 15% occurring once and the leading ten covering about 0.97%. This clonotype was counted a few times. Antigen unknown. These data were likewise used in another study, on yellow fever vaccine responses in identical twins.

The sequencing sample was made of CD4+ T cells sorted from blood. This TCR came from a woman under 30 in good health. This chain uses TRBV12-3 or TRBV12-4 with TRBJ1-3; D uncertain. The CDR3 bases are TGTGCCAGCAGTGCGTGGTTCGGAGTCTCTGGAAACACCATATATTTT. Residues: CASSAWFGVSGNTIYF.